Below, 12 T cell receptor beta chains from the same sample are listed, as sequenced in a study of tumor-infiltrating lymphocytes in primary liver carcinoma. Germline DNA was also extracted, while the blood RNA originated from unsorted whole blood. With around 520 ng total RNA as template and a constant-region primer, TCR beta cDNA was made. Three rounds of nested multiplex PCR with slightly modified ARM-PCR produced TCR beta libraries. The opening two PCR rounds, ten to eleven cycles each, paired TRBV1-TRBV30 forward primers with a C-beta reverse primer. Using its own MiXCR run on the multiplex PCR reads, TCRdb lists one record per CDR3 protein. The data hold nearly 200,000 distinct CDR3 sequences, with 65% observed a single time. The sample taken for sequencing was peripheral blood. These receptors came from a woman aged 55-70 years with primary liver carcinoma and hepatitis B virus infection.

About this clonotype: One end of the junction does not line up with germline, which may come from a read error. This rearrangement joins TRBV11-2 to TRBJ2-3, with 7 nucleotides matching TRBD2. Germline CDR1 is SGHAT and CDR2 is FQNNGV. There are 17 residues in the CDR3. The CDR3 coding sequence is TGTGCCAGCAGCTTAGTGGGACTATCAACTAGCACAAATACGCAGTATTTT. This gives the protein CASSLVGLSTSTNTQYF.

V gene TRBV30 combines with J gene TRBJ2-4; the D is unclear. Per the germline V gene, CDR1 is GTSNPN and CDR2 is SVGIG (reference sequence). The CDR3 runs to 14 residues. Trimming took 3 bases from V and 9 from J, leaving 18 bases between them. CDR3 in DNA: TGTGCCTGGAGCCCAGGCCCGCTTCATGGCATTCAGTACTTC. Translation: CAWSPGPLHGIQYF.

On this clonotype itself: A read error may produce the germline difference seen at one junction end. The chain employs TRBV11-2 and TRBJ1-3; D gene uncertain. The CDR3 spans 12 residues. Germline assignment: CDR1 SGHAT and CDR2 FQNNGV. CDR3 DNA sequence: TGTGCCAGCAACCACAGTGGAAACACTATATATTTT. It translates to CASNHSGNTIYF. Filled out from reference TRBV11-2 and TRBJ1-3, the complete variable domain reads EAGVAQSPRYKIIEKRQSVAFWCNPISGHATLYWYQQILGQGPKLLIQFQNNGVVDDSQLPKDRFSAERLKGVDSTLKIQPAKLEDSAVYLCASNHSGNTIYFGEGSWLTVV.

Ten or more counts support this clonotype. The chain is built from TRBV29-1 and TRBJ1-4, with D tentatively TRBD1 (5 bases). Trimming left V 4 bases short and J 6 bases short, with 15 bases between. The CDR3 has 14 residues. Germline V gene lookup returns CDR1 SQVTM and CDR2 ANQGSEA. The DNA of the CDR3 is TGCAGCGTTGTAGGAGTTGCGGGGGATGAAAAACTGTTTTTT. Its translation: CSVVGVAGDEKLFF.

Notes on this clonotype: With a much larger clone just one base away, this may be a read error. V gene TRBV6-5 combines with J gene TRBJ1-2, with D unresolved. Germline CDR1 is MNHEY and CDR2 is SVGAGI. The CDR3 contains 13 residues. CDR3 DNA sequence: TGTGCCAGCAGCCGGACGGATAACTATGACTACACCTTC. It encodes CASSRTDNYDYTF.

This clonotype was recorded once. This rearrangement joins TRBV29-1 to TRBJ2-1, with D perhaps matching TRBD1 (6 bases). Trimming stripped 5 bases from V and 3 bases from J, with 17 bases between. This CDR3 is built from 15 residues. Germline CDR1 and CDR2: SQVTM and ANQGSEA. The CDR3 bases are TGCAGCGTTCGTAGGGGGACCATCATCTACAATGAGCAGTTCTTC. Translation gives CSVRRGTIIYNEQFF.

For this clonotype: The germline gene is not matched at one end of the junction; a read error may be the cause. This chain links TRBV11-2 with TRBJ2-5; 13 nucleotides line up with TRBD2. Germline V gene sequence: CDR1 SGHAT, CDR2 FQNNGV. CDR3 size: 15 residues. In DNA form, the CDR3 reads TGCGCCAGCAGCACCAGACTAGCGGGAGGAGAGACCCAGTACTTC. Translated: CASSTRLAGGETQYF.

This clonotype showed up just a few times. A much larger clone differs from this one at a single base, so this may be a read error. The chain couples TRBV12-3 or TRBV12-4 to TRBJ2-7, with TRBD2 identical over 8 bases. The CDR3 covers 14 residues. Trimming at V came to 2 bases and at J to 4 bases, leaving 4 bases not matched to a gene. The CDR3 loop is CASSLTPGGYEQYF. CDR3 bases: TGTGCCAGCAGTTTAACTCCGGGAGGGTACGAGCAGTACTTC.

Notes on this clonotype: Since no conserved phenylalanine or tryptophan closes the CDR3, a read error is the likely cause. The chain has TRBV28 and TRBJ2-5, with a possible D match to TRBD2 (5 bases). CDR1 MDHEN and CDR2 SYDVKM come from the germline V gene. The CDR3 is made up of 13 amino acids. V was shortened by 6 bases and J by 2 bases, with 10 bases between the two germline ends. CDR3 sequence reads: CASSRREQETQYI. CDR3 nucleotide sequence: TGTGCCAGCAGCCGACGGGAACAAGAGACCCAGTACATC.

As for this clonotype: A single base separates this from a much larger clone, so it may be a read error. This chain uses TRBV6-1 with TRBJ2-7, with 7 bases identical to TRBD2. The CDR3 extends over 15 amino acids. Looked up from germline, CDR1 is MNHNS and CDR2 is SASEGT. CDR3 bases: TGTGCCAGCAGTGAAGCAGCGGGACCTTCCTACAAGCAGTACTTC. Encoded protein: CASSEAAGPSYKQYF.

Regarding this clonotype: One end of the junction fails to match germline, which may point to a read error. The CDR3 region is CVSSEWVFYEQNF. In nucleotides, the CDR3 is TGTGTCAGCAGTGAATGGGTTTTCTACGAGCAGAACTTC. The chain recombines TRBV6-1 with TRBJ2-7; D unclear. The CDR3 covers 13 residues. Germline V gives CDR1 MNHNS, CDR2 SASEGT.

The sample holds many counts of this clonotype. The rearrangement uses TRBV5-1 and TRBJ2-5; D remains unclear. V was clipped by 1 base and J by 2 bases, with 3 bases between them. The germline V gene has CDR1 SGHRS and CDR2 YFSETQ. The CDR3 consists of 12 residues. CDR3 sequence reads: CASSLSQETQYF. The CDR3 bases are TGCGCCAGCAGCTTGTCTCAAGAGACCCAGTACTTC.